This T cell receptor beta chain stems from a study of shared clonotypes between healthy human individuals. At the level of the study: Serving as donors were a couple of women and a few men, whose ages spanned 18 to 49.

Caucasian adults living in Nashville, Tennessee, provided all samples. Details on this clone: What it binds is unknown.

Overall study findings and caveats: Generation probabilities were higher for clonotypes shared across all four sorted-subset donors than for unshared ones. Blood alone was sampled, and tissue repertoires likely differ.

Germline assignment: CDR1 SEHNR and CDR2 FQNEAQ (reference sequence). Unmatched junction bases numbered 9, after V lost 1 base and J lost 0 bases. There are 17 residues in the CDR3. Here immunoSEQ multiplex PCR was the method, and the copy in TCRdb shows in-frame clones only, minus some. The table records about 2 million clones, 85% to 95% of them present only once. Sequenced: naive CD4+ T cells sorted from blood. Subset: CD45RA+ positively selected. The chain is built from TRBV7-9 and TRBJ2-7; TRBD1 agrees at 7 bases. This clonotype was sampled from a man aged 18 to 29 in good health. The CDR3 DNA sequence: TGTGCCAGCAGCTTAGGGAGACCGGGACAGAGCTCCTACGAGCAGTACTTC. This sequence encodes CASSLGRPGQSSYEQYF.